These 14 T cell receptor beta chains were sequenced from one sample in a study of CD8 T cells in ankylosing spondylitis. TCRdb used MiXCR to reprocess the 5' RACE reads, holding one entry per CDR3 protein. The data contain more than 500,000 distinct CDR3 sequences, roughly 5.2% of them singletons. No cognate antigen is known for these TCRs. Study-wide results and limits: Within ankylosing spondylitis blood, a TCR beta motif made up of seven to nine highly homologous variants appeared to be characteristic.

The sample consisted of blood, either unsorted or a sorted T cell fraction (not recorded which). These receptors all come from a male donor with ankylosing spondylitis.

The table lists this clonotype with many counts. This sequence joins TRBV5-8 and TRBJ2-3; 13 bases line up with TRBD2. The trim removed 3 bases at V and 2 bases at J, leaving 9 bases unmatched. Germline CDR1 SGHTS, CDR2 YDEGEE. The CDR3 consists of 18 residues. As DNA, the CDR3 is TGTGCCAGCAGCTCCCGACTAGCGGGGGGCAGGCCCACAGATACGCAGTATTTT. This codes for CASSSRLAGGRPTDTQYF.

This clonotype was seen ten or more times. The gene calls are TRBV28 and TRBJ1-5, with 7 bases that match TRBD1. The J segment lost 7 bases and the V segment lost 2 bases, leaving 5 bases of the junction unmatched. The CDR3 length is 14 residues. The germline V gene has CDR1 MDHEN and CDR2 SYDVKM. The CDR3 region has the DNA TGTGCCAGCAGTTTAGGCAGGGGGAAACAGCCCCAGCATTTT. This gives the protein CASSLGRGKQPQHF.

This clonotype came up many times. The V and J genes are TRBV15 and TRBJ2-4; TRBD2 matches at 11 bases. The germline V gene has CDR1 LNHNV and CDR2 YYDKDF (reference sequence). The CDR3 extends over 19 amino acids. The V gene end was trimmed by 0 bases and the J gene end by 1 base; junction bases not matched to a gene: 8. CDR3 bases: TGTGCCACCAGCAGAGATCGAACTAGCGGGAGTTCCGCCAAAAACATTCAGTACTTC. Amino acid sequence: CATSRDRTSGSSAKNIQYF.

This clonotype was seen repeatedly, ten times or more. This chain connects TRBV4-3 to TRBJ2-2; D might be TRBD1 (6 bases). The germline CDR1 and CDR2 sequences are LGHNA and YSLEER. CDR3 length: 16 amino acids. Trimming stripped 3 bases from V and 3 bases from J, with 14 bases between. CDR3 loop: CASSHKPTGYTGELFF. CDR3 nucleotide sequence: TGCGCCAGCAGCCATAAACCGACAGGTTACACCGGGGAGCTGTTTTTT.

The table lists this clonotype with many counts. The V call is TRBV10-3, the J call TRBJ1-1; tentative D call: TRBD1 (5 bases). Trimming removed 9 bases at V and 2 bases at J, with 13 bases between. The CDR3 spans 13 residues. Per germline, CDR1 ENHRY and CDR2 SYGVKD. The CDR3 DNA is TGTGCCATTATAGACAGACTCAACACTGAAGCTTTCTTT. It yields the protein CAIIDRLNTEAFF.

This clonotype appeared many times. V gene TRBV7-2 combines with J gene TRBJ2-5; TRBD1 matches 7 bases. Germline CDR1 reads SGHTA; CDR2 reads FQGNSA. The ends lost 5 bases at V and 4 bases at J; junction bases unmatched: 10. CDR3 length equals 15 residues. The CDR3 region has the DNA TGTGCCAGCAGCCCACAGGGGTTCAGCGGAGAGACCCAGTACTTC. Amino acid sequence: CASSPQGFSGETQYF. Full variable domain (remainder filled in from reference TRBV7-2 and TRBJ2-5): GAGVSQSPSNKVTEKGKDVELRCDPISGHTALYWYRQSLGQGLEFLIYFQGNSAPDKSGLPSDRFSAERTGGSVSTLTIQRTQQEDSAVYLCASSPQGFSGETQYFGPGTRLLVL.

The sample holds many counts of this clonotype. The rearrangement joins TRBV20-1 to TRBJ1-4; 8 nucleotides agree with TRBD1. There are 13 residues in the CDR3. J lost 5 bases, V lost 3 bases, and 2 bases had no gene match. CDR1 and CDR2 (germline): DFQATT, SNEGSKA (reference sequence). CDR3 sequence: CSASGDRNEKLFF. CDR3 sequence (DNA): TGCAGTGCTAGTGGGGACAGGAATGAAAAACTGTTTTTT.

V is TRBV5-1 and J is TRBJ2-5, with D perhaps matching TRBD2 (6 bases). The CDR3 extends over 14 amino acids. Germline CDR1 is SGHRS and CDR2 is YFSETQ. Trimming left V 5 bases short and J 3 bases short, with 14 bases between. The CDR3 nucleotides read TGCGCCAGCAGGGAGGGACCTGGAGAAGAGACCCAGTACTTC. It yields the protein CASREGPGEETQYF.

This clonotype has a count of ten or more. The chain joins TRBV11-2 to TRBJ1-5; 7 bases map to TRBD1. The CDR3 spans 18 residues. V lost 1 base and J lost 2; bases outside the gene matches: 11. The germline V gene has CDR1 SGHAT and CDR2 FQNNGV. The CDR3: CASSLVYWDRYGNQPQHF. CDR3 sequence (DNA): TGTGCCAGCAGCTTAGTGTACTGGGACAGATACGGCAATCAGCCCCAGCATTTT.

This clonotype has at least ten counts. This rearrangement joins TRBV20-1 to TRBJ2-1, with D unresolved. V was pared by 0 bases and J by 8 bases, with 20 bases between. Germline CDR1 and CDR2: DFQATT and SNEGSKA (reference sequence). The CDR3 sequence is 16 residues long. The CDR3 coding sequence is TGCAGTGCTAGAGATGGGCGAAGCTATCCTCGGGATGAGCAGTTCTTC. This gives the protein CSARDGRSYPRDEQFF.

This clonotype was counted ten times or more. The V call is TRBV4-1, the J call TRBJ1-1; maybe TRBD1 (5 bases). Germline V lookup: CDR1 MGHRA, CDR2 YSYEKL. V lost 3 bases and J 10 bases, leaving 15 bases between the germline ends. This CDR3 region has 13 residues. CDR3: CASSQMGTGGAFF. As DNA, the CDR3 is TGCGCCAGCAGCCAGATGGGGACGGGAGGAGCTTTCTTT.

This clonotype was observed at least ten times. The CDR3 DNA sequence: TGTGCCAGCAGCTTGCTGCCGGACAGGACCTACGAGCAGTACTTC. Translated: CASSLLPDRTYEQYF. The chain employs TRBV5-6 and TRBJ2-7; TRBD1 matches at 7 bases. Losses at the gene ends were 1 base for V and 2 bases for J; bases not matched to a gene: 6. The CDR3 totals 15 residues. Germline V gene data show CDR1 as SGHDT and CDR2 as YYEEEE.

V usage is TRBV21-1 and J usage is TRBJ2-1; the table's D call of TRBD1 was not tested on the DNA. TRBV21-1 is termed a pseudogene. This CDR3 contains 17 residues. The CDR3 here is CASSKMAGGLQDNEQFF. The CDR3 bases are TGTGCCAGCAGCAAAATGGCAGGCGGTTTACAGGACAATGAGCAGTTCTTC.

Of note for this clonotype: One base away lies a much larger clone, so this may be a sequencing read error. This chain links TRBV10-2 with TRBJ2-7, with TRBD2 identical over 11 bases. The CDR3 totals 15 residues. Per the germline V gene, CDR1 is WSHSY and CDR2 is SAAADI. CDR3 DNA sequence: TGCTCCAGCAGTGACTTACTAGCGGGAGCCTACGAGCAGTACTTC. Amino acids: CSSSDLLAGAYEQYF.